These 27 T cell receptor beta chains originate from one sample sequenced in a study of cytomegalovirus exposure and HLA in healthy donors. Primers included in the PCR were 60 Vbeta and 13 Jbeta primers. Repertoires were generated with immunoSEQ multiplex PCR, while TCRdb's copy carries only in-frame clones and drops some. Here the sample spans about 190,000 clones, less than 90% being singletons. Sequenced: PBMCs. The receptors were sampled from a boy aged 5 to 17 in good health and CMV-seronegative.

This clone was observed once. V is TRBV2 and J is TRBJ2-6; TRBD1 matches 7 bases. The germline gives CDR1 SNHLY, CDR2 FYNNEI. The CDR3 has 18 residues. J lost 3 bases, V lost 6 bases, and 14 bases had no gene match. CDR3 bases: TGTGCCAGCAGGCCGATAGCAACAGGGGCGGGTGGGGCCAACGTCCTGACTTTC. Translating gives CASRPIATGAGGANVLTF.

The V call is TRBV6-5, the J call TRBJ1-2; D is undetermined. Germline V CDR1 and CDR2: MNHEY, SVGAGI. This CDR3 has 14 amino acids. V lost 3 bases and J lost 4, with 12 bases in between. The CDR3 bases are TGTGCCAGCAGTTATACATCCCGGGGCTATGGCTACACCTTC. It is translated as CASSYTSRGYGYTF.

The V call is TRBV10-2, the J call TRBJ2-1; a possible D gene is TRBD2 (5 bases). CDR1 and CDR2 from the germline V gene are WSHSY and SAAADI. The CDR3 runs to 19 residues. Trimming took off 4 bases at V and 7 bases at J, with 29 bases between the two ends. CDR3 DNA sequence: TGCGCCAGCAGTGGAGTTAGGGCTAGTACGCGGCCAAGAGGGAATGAGCAGTTCTTC. As protein: CASSGVRASTRPRGNEQFF.

The chain combines TRBV9 with TRBJ2-7; possibly TRBD1 for D (5 bases). The germline V gene has CDR1 SGDLS and CDR2 YYNGEE. V was clipped by 0 bases and J by 3 bases, with 16 bases between them. The CDR3 totals 16 residues. This CDR3 reads CASSVDQGGPLYEQYF. DNA of the CDR3: TGTGCCAGCAGCGTAGACCAGGGTGGTCCCCTCTACGAGCAGTACTTC.

The rearrangement uses TRBV28 and TRBJ2-2, with TRBD2 identical over 8 bases. Germline V lookup: CDR1 MDHEN, CDR2 SYDVKM. V dropped 1 base and J dropped 1; count of bases not matched to a gene: 8. The CDR3 runs to 18 residues. CDR3 region: CASSLYPSGSGNTGELFF. The CDR3, as DNA: TGTGCCAGCAGTTTATATCCTAGCGGGTCGGGGAACACCGGGGAGCTGTTTTTT. The full variable domain, its missing parts supplied by reference TRBV28 and TRBJ2-2, is DVKVTQSSRYLVKRTGEKVFLECVQDMDHENMFWYRQDPGLGLRLIYFSYDVKMKEKGDIPEGYSVSREKKERFSLILESASTNQTSMYLCASSLYPSGSGNTGELFFGEGSRLTVL.

In its sample, this clone was seen once. The chain links TRBV5-4 to TRBJ2-7; possibly TRBD1 for D (5 bases). Between the trimmed V and J ends, which lost 4 bases and 3 bases, there was a span of 8 bases. The CDR3 spans 12 residues. Germline CDR1 SGHNT, CDR2 YYREEE (reference sequence). The CDR3: CASSDDSYEQYF. The DNA of the CDR3 is TGTGCCAGCAGCGATGACAGCTACGAGCAGTACTTC.

V gene TRBV27 combines with J gene TRBJ1-4; perhaps TRBD1 as D (6 bases). Deletions cut 0 bases from V and 6 bases from J, with 11 bases between. Per the germline V gene, CDR1 is MNHEY and CDR2 is SMNVEV (reference sequence). This CDR3 is built from 15 residues. CDR3: CASSLSRGAYEKLFF. The CDR3 DNA follows: TGTGCCAGCAGTTTATCGCGGGGGGCTTATGAAAAACTGTTTTTT.

The chain uses TRBV14 and TRBJ2-7; tentatively, D is TRBD1 (5 bases). The length of the CDR3 is 14 residues. Per the germline V gene, CDR1 is SGHDN and CDR2 is FVKESK. V lost 2 bases, J lost 2 bases, and 10 bases lay in between. CDR3 nucleotide sequence: TGTGCCAGCAGCCAACGGACAAAAGCCTACGAGCAGTACTTC. It is translated as CASSQRTKAYEQYF.

V is TRBV9 and J is TRBJ2-5, with D possibly matching TRBD2 (6 bases). CDR3 length: 15 residues. V dropped 0 bases and J dropped 4 bases, with 13 bases sitting between them. Germline values: CDR1 SGDLS, CDR2 YYNGEE. The chain's CDR3 is CASSVEFAGRETQYF. The CDR3, as DNA: TGTGCCAGCAGCGTAGAGTTCGCGGGGCGAGAGACCCAGTACTTC.

This clone was recorded a few times. The chain employs TRBV5-5 and TRBJ2-7; the D is unclear. The V end lost 1 base, the J end lost 4 bases, and 6 bases lay between the germline ends. CDR1 and CDR2 from the germline V gene are SGHKS and YYEKEE (reference sequence). This CDR3 is 12 amino acids long. CDR3 loop: CASSLFLYEQYF. The CDR3, as DNA: TGTGCCAGCAGCTTGTTTCTTTACGAGCAGTACTTC.

This clone was seen only once. The chain links TRBV18 to TRBJ2-1; a possible D gene is TRBD1 (5 bases). Trimming removed 2 bases from V and 8 bases from J, with 13 bases in between. Per the germline V gene, CDR1 is KGHSH and CDR2 is LQKENI. The CDR3 consists of 14 residues. CDR3 residues: CASSPGQGLDEQFF. The CDR3 DNA is TGTGCCAGCTCACCAGGGCAGGGTCTCGATGAGCAGTTCTTC.

The chain combines TRBV28 with TRBJ2-7, with TRBD2 matching over 7 bases. The CDR3 loop spans 13 amino acids. V gave up 7 bases and J gave up 3 bases; unmatched junction bases: 6. The germline gives CDR1 MDHEN, CDR2 SYDVKM. The CDR3: CASIGGSVYEQYF. The DNA for the CDR3 is TGTGCCAGCATAGGCGGGAGTGTCTACGAGCAGTACTTC.

The chain carries TRBV5-1 and TRBJ2-1, with D possibly matching TRBD2 (5 bases). CDR1 is SGHRS, CDR2 YFSETQ, per germline. This CDR3 has 14 residues. Between the trimmed V and J ends, which lost 1 base and 6 bases, there was a span of 11 bases. The CDR3 DNA reads TGCGCCAGCAGCTTGTACGGGATGCGCAATGAGCAGTTCTTC. Amino acids: CASSLYGMRNEQFF.

The chain combines TRBV9 with TRBJ2-3; 11 nucleotides agree with TRBD2. Germline loops: CDR1 SGDLS, CDR2 YYNGEE. Trimming took 3 bases from V and 1 from J; bases not matched to a gene: 1. The length of the CDR3 is 15 residues. CDR3 sequence: CASSGSGGGTDTQYF. As DNA, the CDR3 is TGTGCCAGCAGCGGTAGCGGGGGGGGCACAGATACGCAGTATTTT.

This clone was picked up a small number of times. The rearrangement links TRBV6-1 to TRBJ1-1, with D possibly matching TRBD1 (6 bases). Trimming shortened V by 6 bases and J by 1 base, and 9 bases separated the two germline ends. Looked up from germline, CDR1 is MNHNS and CDR2 is SASEGT. The CDR3 covers 13 residues. CDR3 nucleotide sequence: TGTGCCAGCAGGACAGGAGAGAACACTGAAGCTTTCTTT. Protein: CASRTGENTEAFF.

Concerning this clone itself: Other nucleotide sequences from this sample produce the same CDR3. V is TRBV4-2 and J is TRBJ2-5, with D tentatively TRBD2 (5 bases). Germline values: CDR1 LGHNA, CDR2 YNFKEQ. Trimming stripped 3 bases from V and 4 bases from J, with 15 bases between. This CDR3 has 15 amino acids. The CDR3 spells CASSQETTAGETQYF. The CDR3 nucleotides read TGTGCCAGCAGCCAGGAAACCACGGCGGGAGAGACCCAGTACTTC.

Note on this clone: The junction and the germline gene differ at one end; a read error may be behind it. J is TRBJ2-7 and V is TRBV7-7; 8 nucleotides align to TRBD1. The CDR3 loop spans 14 amino acids. Germline lookup yields CDR1 SSHAT and CDR2 FNYEAQ (reference sequence). CDR3 nucleotides: TGTGCTAGCAGCTTAAAACAGGGGGGTAGCGAGCAGTACTTC. It is translated as CASSLKQGGSEQYF.

The J gene is TRBJ2-7, the V gene TRBV6-1, with 7 bases fitting TRBD2. The CDR3 is 13 residues long. The V and J ends lost 3 bases and 4 bases, in that order; junction bases with no gene match: 3. Germline lookup yields CDR1 MNHNS and CDR2 SASEGT. Written as DNA, the CDR3 is TGTGCCAGCAGTGAGGAGCGGGGTTACGAGCAGTACTTC. Translating gives CASSEERGYEQYF.

This clone came up a few times. This sequence joins TRBV28 and TRBJ2-1; 9 nucleotides line up with TRBD2. Germline CDR1 and CDR2: MDHEN and SYDVKM. This CDR3 has 16 amino acids. V lost 3 bases and J lost 0; bases outside the gene matches: 3. The CDR3 sequence is CASSFRSGSSYNEQFF. The CDR3 DNA reads as TGTGCCAGCAGTTTCCGTAGCGGGAGCTCCTACAATGAGCAGTTCTTC.

The J gene is TRBJ2-2, the V gene TRBV9, with 7 bases aligning to TRBD2. V was pared by 3 bases and J by 4 bases, with 6 bases of the junction left unmatched. CDR1 and CDR2 (germline): SGDLS, YYNGEE. This CDR3 spans 15 amino acids. The chain's CDR3 is CASSGNAGATGELFF. CDR3 nucleotide sequence: TGTGCCAGCAGCGGGAATGCGGGAGCCACCGGGGAGCTGTTTTTT.

This clone appeared once. J is TRBJ2-2 and V is TRBV9; 13 bases align to TRBD2. This CDR3 has 18 residues. V shed 4 bases and J 0 bases; nucleotides not matched to a gene: 6. Germline values: CDR1 SGDLS, CDR2 YYNGEE. The CDR3 DNA follows: TGTGCCAGCAGCCCAGGGACTAGCGGGATCGCGAACACCGGGGAGCTGTTTTTT. It codes for CASSPGTSGIANTGELFF.

The count of this clone is one. The CDR3 DNA follows: TGTGCCAGCAGCGTAAGCGGGAGGGCTGGGGCAGATACGCAGTATTTT. Amino acids: CASSVSGRAGADTQYF. This sequence joins TRBV9 and TRBJ2-3; TRBD2 aligns across 10 bases. The CDR3 spans 16 residues. Germline V gene lookup returns CDR1 SGDLS and CDR2 YYNGEE. Losses at the gene ends were 1 base for V and 4 bases for J; bases not matched to a gene: 6.

This chain uses TRBV5-1 with TRBJ2-1, with TRBD2 as a possible D gene (5 bases). The V and J ends lost 5 bases and 10 bases respectively, with 13 bases between them. There are 12 residues in the CDR3. The germline V gene has CDR1 SGHRS and CDR2 YFSETQ. The CDR3 reads CASRRTTGEQFF. CDR3 coding DNA: TGCGCCAGCAGACGTACCACGGGGGAGCAGTTCTTC.

The rearrangement uses TRBV30 and TRBJ2-5; weak D call: TRBD1 (5 bases). Trimming removed 0 bases at V and 2 bases at J, with 10 bases between. This CDR3 has 14 residues. Germline assignment: CDR1 GTSNPN and CDR2 SVGIG (reference sequence). The CDR3: CAWSVGAQQETQYF. Here the CDR3 DNA reads TGTGCCTGGAGTGTAGGGGCACAACAAGAGACCCAGTACTTC. The whole variable domain, remainder taken from reference TRBV30 and TRBJ2-5, is SQTIHQWPATLVQPVGSPLSLECTVEGTSNPNLYWYRQAAGRGLQLLFYSVGIGQISSEVPQNLSASRPQDRQFILSSKKLLLSDSGFYLCAWSVGAQQETQYFGPGTRLLVL.

The chain couples TRBV6-1 to TRBJ1-1, with D unresolved. Trimming took 2 bases from V and 7 from J, leaving 11 bases between them. Germline V gives CDR1 MNHNS, CDR2 SASEGT. CDR3 size: 13 residues. The CDR3 reads CASSEFLHYEAFF. DNA for the CDR3: TGTGCCAGCAGTGAATTTTTGCACTATGAAGCTTTCTTT.

V and J are TRBV27 and TRBJ2-1; TRBD1 might be the D (5 bases). From germline, CDR1 is MNHEY and CDR2 SMNVEV (reference sequence). The CDR3 contains 16 residues. Trimming removed 5 bases from V and 2 bases from J, with 16 bases in between. This CDR3 is CASSPDQGFPYNEQFF. The DNA for the CDR3 is TGTGCCAGCAGTCCCGATCAGGGTTTCCCCTACAATGAGCAGTTCTTC.

The rearrangement links TRBV9 to TRBJ2-7; possible D gene TRBD2, 7 bases. Germline V lookup: CDR1 SGDLS, CDR2 YYNGEE. This CDR3 region has 14 residues. Trimming pared 2 bases from V and 2 bases from J, leaving 11 bases between. This CDR3 is CASSVGRGPYEQYF. DNA for the CDR3: TGTGCCAGCAGCGTTGGGCGGGGGCCCTACGAGCAGTACTTC.